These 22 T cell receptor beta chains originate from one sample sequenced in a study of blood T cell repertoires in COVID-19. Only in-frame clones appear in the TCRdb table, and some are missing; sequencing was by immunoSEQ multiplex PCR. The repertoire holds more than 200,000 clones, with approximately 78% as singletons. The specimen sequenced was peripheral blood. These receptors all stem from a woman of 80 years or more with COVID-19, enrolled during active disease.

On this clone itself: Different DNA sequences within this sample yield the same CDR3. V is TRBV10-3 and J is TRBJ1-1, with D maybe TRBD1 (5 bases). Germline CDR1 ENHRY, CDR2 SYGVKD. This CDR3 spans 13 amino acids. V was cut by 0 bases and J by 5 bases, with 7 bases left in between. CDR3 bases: TGTGCCATCAGTGAGTCGGGGGGGACTGAAGCTTTCTTT. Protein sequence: CAISESGGTEAFF.

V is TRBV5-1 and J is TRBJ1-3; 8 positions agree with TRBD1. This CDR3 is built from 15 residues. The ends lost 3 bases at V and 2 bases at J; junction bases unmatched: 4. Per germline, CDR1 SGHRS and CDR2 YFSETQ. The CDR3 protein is CASSSGTGPGNTIYF. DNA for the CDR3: TGCGCCAGCAGCTCCGGGACAGGCCCTGGAAACACCATATATTTT. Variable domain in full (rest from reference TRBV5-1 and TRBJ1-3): KAGVTQTPRYLIKTRGQQVTLSCSPISGHRSVSWYQQTPGQGLQFLFEYFSETQRNKGNFPGRFSGRQFSNSRSEMNVSTLELGDSALYLCASSSGTGPGNTIYFGEGSWLTVV.

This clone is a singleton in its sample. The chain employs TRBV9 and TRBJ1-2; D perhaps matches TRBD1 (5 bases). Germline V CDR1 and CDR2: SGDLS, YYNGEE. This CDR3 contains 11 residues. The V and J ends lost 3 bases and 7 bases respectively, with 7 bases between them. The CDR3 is CASSDRFGYTF. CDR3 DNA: TGTGCCAGCAGCGACAGGTTTGGCTACACCTTC. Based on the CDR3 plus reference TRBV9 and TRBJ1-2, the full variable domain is DSGVTQTPKHLITATGQRVTLRCSPRSGDLSVYWYQQSLDQGLQFLIQYYNGEERAKGNILERFSAQQFPDLHSELNLSSLELGDSALYFCASSDRFGYTFGSGTRLTVV.

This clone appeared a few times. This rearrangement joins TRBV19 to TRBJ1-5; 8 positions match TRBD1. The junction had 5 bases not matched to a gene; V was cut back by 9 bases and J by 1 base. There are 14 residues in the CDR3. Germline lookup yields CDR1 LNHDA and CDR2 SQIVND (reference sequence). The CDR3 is CASHRTGSNQPQHF. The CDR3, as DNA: TGTGCCAGCCACCGGACAGGGAGCAATCAGCCCCAGCATTTT.

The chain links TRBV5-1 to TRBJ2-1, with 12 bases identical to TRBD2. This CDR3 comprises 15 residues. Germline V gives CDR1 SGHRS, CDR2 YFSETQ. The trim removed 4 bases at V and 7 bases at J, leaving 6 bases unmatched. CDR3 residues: CASSGLAGGRNEQFF. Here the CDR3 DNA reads TGCGCCAGCAGCGGGCTAGCGGGGGGGCGAAATGAGCAGTTCTTC.

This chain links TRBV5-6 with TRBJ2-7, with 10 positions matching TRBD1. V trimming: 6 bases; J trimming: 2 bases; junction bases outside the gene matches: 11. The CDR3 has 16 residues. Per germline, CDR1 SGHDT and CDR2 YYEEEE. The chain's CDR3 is CASNTLGQGTTYEQYF. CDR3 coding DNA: TGTGCCAGCAACACGTTGGGACAGGGGACAACCTACGAGCAGTACTTC.

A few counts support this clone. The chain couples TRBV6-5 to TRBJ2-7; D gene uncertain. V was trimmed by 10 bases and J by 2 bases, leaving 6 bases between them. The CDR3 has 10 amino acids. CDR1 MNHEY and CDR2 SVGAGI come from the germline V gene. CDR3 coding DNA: TGTGCCACCCTTACCTACGAGCAGTACTTC. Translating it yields CATLTYEQYF.

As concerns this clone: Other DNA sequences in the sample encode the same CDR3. CDR3 DNA sequence: TGTGCCAGCTCACCACCCGGCACAGATACGCAGTATTTT. Its translation: CASSPPGTDTQYF. The chain combines TRBV18 with TRBJ2-3; D gene uncertain. The CDR3 loop spans 13 amino acids. The V gene's germline CDR1 is KGHSH and CDR2 LQKENI. V was shortened by 0 bases and J by 1 base, with 2 bases between the two germline ends. Combining the CDR3 with reference TRBV18 and TRBJ2-3 gives the whole variable domain NAGVMQNPRHLVRRRGQEARLRCSPMKGHSHVYWYRQLPEEGLKFMVYLQKENIIDESGMPKERFSAEFPKEGPSILRIQQVVRGDSAAYFCASSPPGTDTQYFGPGTRLTVL.

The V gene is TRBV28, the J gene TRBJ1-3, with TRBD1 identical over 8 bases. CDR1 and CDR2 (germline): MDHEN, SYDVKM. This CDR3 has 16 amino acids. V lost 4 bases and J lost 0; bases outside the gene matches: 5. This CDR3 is CASSSDRVYSGNTIYF. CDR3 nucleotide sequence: TGTGCCAGCAGTTCGGACAGGGTTTACTCTGGAAACACCATATATTTT.

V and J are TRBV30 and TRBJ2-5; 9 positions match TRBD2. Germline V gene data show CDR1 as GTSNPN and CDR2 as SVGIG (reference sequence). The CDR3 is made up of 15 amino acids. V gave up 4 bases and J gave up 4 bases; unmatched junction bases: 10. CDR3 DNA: TGTGCCTGGACCAAAGGGCTAGCGGGGATAGAGACCCAGTACTTC. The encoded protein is CAWTKGLAGIETQYF.

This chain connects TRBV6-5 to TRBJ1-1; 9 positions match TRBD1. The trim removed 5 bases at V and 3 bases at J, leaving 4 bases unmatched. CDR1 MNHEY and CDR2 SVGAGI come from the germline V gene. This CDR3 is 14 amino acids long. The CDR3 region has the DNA TGTGCCAGCAGTACCCGACAGGGGGACACTGAAGCTTTCTTT. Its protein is CASSTRQGDTEAFF.

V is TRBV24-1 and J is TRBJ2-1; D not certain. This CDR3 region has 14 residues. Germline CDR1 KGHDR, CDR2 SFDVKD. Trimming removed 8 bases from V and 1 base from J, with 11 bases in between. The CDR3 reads CATKSGSSYNEQFF. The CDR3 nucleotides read TGTGCCACCAAATCCGGTTCGTCCTACAATGAGCAGTTCTTC.

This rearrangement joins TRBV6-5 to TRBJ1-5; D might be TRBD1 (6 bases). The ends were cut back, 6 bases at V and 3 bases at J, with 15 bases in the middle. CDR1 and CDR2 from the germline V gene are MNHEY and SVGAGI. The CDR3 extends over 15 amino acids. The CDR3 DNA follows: TGTGCCAGCAGCGCCGACAGGACACCCAATCAGCCCCAGCATTTT. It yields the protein CASSADRTPNQPQHF.

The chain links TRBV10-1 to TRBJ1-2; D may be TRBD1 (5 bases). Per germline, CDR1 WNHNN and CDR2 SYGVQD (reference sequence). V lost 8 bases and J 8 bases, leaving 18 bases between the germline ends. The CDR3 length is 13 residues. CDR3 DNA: TGCGCCAGCGCTCTCAGGGTGAGGTGGGGCTACACCTTC. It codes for CASALRVRWGYTF.

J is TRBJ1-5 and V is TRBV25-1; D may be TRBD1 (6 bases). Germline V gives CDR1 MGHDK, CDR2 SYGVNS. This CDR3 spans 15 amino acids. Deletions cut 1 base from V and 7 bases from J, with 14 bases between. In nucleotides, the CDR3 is TGTGCCAGCAGTGAATCGGGCAGGGGTGGCCAGCCCCAGCATTTT. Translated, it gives CASSESGRGGQPQHF.

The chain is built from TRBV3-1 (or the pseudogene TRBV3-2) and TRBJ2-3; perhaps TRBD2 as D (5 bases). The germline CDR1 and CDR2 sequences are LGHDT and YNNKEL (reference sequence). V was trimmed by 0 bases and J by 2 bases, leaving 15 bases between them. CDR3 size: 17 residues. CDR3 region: CASSQEVSVSYTDTQYF. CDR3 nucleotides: TGTGCCAGCAGCCAAGAGGTTAGCGTATCATACACAGATACGCAGTATTTT.

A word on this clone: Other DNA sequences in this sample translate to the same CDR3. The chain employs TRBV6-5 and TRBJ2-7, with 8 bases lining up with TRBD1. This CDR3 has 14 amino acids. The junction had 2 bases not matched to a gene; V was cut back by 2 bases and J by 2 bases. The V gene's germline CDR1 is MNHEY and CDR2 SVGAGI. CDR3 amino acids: CASSYGTGTYEQYF. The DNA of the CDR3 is TGTGCCAGCAGTTACGGGACAGGTACCTACGAGCAGTACTTC.

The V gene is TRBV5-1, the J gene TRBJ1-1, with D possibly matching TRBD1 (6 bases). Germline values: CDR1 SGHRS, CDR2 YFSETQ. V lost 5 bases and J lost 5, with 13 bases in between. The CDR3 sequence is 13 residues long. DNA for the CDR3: TGCGCCAGCAGTTCCTCAGGGGAAACTGAAGCTTTCTTT. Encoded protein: CASSSSGETEAFF.

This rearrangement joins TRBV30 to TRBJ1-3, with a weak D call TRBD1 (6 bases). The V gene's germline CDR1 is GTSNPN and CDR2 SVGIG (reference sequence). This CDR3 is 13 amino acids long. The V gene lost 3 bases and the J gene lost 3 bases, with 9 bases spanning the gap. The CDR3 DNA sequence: TGTGCCTGGAGCCCGACAGGTGGAAACACCATATATTTT. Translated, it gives CAWSPTGGNTIYF.

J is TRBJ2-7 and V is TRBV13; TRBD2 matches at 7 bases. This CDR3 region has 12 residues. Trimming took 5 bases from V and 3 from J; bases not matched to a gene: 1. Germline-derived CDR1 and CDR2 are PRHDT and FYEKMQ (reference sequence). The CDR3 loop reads CASSRTSYEQYF. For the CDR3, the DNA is TGTGCCAGCAGCCGGACTAGCTACGAGCAGTACTTC.

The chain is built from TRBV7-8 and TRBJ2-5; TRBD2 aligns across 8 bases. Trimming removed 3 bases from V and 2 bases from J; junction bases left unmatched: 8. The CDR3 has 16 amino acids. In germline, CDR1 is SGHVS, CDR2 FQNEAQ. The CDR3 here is CASSFSPSGGQETQYF. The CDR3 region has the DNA TGTGCCAGCAGCTTCTCCCCCAGCGGGGGACAAGAGACCCAGTACTTC.

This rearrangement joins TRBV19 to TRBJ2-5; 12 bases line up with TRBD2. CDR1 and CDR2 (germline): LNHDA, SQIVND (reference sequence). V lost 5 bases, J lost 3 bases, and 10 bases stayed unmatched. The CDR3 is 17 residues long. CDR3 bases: TGTGCCAGTAGTGTGACTAGCGGGAGAGGGTTAGAAGAGACCCAGTACTTC. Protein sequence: CASSVTSGRGLEETQYF.